This entry describes one TCR beta chain. What it binds is not known. Trimming stripped 2 bases from V and 5 bases from J, with 9 bases between. CDR1 is SQVTM and CDR2 is ANQGSEA in the germline V gene. The CDR3 consists of 12 residues. These data are taken from a study of beta chain features in type 1 diabetes. Study results and caveats: Researchers report that Type 1 diabetes patients had moderately but significantly shorter TCRB CDR3s across all four CD4+ subsets.

Expressed TCRB transcripts were sequenced because the isolated RNA had all been reverse transcribed beforehand. The table came from immunoSEQ multiplex PCR; TCRdb's copy has only in-frame clones and leaves some out. The sample consists of 200,000 to 250,000 clones, 16% of them appearing once. V usage is TRBV29-1 and J usage is TRBJ2-5; D may be TRBD1 (6 bases). The TCR was taken from a man younger than 40 with type 1 diabetes. Sequenced material: naive CD4+ T cells from blood. The CDR3 sequence is CSVEHQGETQYF. DNA for the CDR3: TGCAGCGTTGAACATCAGGGGGAGACCCAGTACTTC.